This entry describes one T cell receptor (beta chain). Its antigen is currently not known. No much larger clone exists at a distance of one base, and base qualities are not known. This record belongs to a study of graft-versus-host responses after intestinal transplantation (dated by TCRdb to about 2021). Context from the whole study: The transplants that recipients got were multivisceral, liver-intestinal, or isolated intestinal. Every recipient was given anti-thymocyte globulin induction, then maintenance tacrolimus and steroids for about three years. Graft-versus-host and host-versus-graft alloreactive T cell clones were tracked in the graft, circulation and bone marrow after intestinal transplantation using bulk TCR-beta CDR3 sequencing. To identify alloreactive clones, pre-transplant mixed lymphocyte reaction products were sequenced and compared with unstimulated pre-transplant donor and recipient T cells. The cohort enrolled 24 intestinal transplant recipients including one retransplant, and 3 patients lacking pretransplant specimens were excluded. Donor T cell macrochimerism was defined as a peak of at least 4% donor T cells among recipient peripheral blood mononuclear cells. Rather than being sequenced by the commercial service, samples from a few later patients were sequenced in-house on an Illumina MiSeq and processed with MiXCR.

The method behind the library was the immunoSEQ multiplex PCR assay. In most patients, genomic DNA was isolated using the Qiagen DNeasy Blood and Tissue Kit and sent frozen to Adaptive Biotechnologies for TCR sequencing. For most patients, genomic DNA was subjected to high-throughput TCR-beta CDR3 sequencing by Adaptive Biotechnologies. The authors' analysis ran thus. TCR sequencing data were retrieved from Adaptive's ImmunoSEQ software for 15 to 20 patients, whereas a few other patients were processed with MiXCR and VDJtools. To correct CD4 versus CD8 sorting errors, sequences present in both subsets at a frequency ratio below 5:1 were removed. CDR3 nucleotide sequences shared between donor and recipient were removed because their origin could not be assigned. To be classed as alloreactive, a clone needed at least 2-fold expansion over unstimulated cells and a minimum CFSE-low frequency of 0.002% (template counts) or 0.001% (read counts). A clone was considered mappable if detected in the sequenced pre-transplant spleen, lymph node, or MLR CFSE-low populations of the donor or recipient. The cumulative frequency of alloreactive clones was calculated as a percentage of all sequences, weighted by copy number. TCRdb holds this immuneACCESS table with in-frame rearrangements only. Some clones are missing; in checked studies, unresolved V genes explain under half, and the rest has no known cause. From that table come the V and J calls and clone size; the DNA was used to work out D and trimming. The sample table shows roughly 100,000 clones, and less than 90% are seen once. The top ten clonotypes cover around 0.9% of the sample.

The time point label of this sample denotes: cells obtained before transplantation from donor or recipient. CD3+CD4+ and CD3+CD8+ populations were FACS-sorted from unstimulated pre-transplant donor and recipient cells taken from spleen or lymph nodes. For CDR1 and CDR2, the germline V gene (reference sequence) lists LNHNV and YYDKDF. Counted from cysteine to phenylalanine, this CDR3 has 15 amino acids. Only CDR3 DNA remains: 45 bases, in frame from the first base. V drops 3 bases and J drops 5 bases, leaving 16 bases in between. Broad study findings and their caveats: GvH clones were detected in recipient bone marrow, and some of these GvH clones were observed earlier in ileal mucosa or blood, consistent with an intestinal mucosal origin. Early after transplant, peak levels of circulating GvH clones were found to be associated with declines in HvG clones. In patients with donor T cell macrochimerism, the allografts had high GvH to HvG T cell clonal ratios. Conclusions were limited by the relatively low number and heterogeneity of intestinal transplant patients.

Here the sequenced sample was unstimulated CD4+ T cells sorted from spleen or lymph node cells, taken before intestinal transplant. This receptor was obtained from a human donor who received an intestinal transplant. This chain is built from TRBV15 and TRBJ2-5; the D gene is not confidently resolved. In nucleotides, the sequence is TGTGCCACCAGCAGGGAAGGCATACCAAGGGAGACCCAGTACTTC. It translates as CATSREGIPRETQYF. With the portions outside the CDR3 filled from the reference TRBV15 and TRBJ2-5 genes, the complete variable region becomes DAMVIQNPRYQVTQFGKPVTLSCSQTLNHNVMYWYQQKSSQAPKLLFHYYDKDFNNEADTPDNFQSRRPNTSFCFLDIRSPGLGDTAMYLCATSREGIPRETQYFGPGTRLLVL.